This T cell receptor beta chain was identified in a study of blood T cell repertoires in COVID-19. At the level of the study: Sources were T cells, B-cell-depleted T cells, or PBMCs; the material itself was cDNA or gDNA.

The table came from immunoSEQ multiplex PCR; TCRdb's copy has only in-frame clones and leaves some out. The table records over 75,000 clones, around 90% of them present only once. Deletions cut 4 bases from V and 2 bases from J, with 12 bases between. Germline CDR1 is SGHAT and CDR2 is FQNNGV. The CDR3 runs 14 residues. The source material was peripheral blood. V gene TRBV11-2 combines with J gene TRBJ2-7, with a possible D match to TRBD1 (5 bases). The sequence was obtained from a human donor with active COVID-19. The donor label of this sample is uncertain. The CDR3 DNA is TGTGCCAGCAGCTCGAGGACACTAACCTACGAGCAGTACTTC. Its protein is CASSSRTLTYEQYF.